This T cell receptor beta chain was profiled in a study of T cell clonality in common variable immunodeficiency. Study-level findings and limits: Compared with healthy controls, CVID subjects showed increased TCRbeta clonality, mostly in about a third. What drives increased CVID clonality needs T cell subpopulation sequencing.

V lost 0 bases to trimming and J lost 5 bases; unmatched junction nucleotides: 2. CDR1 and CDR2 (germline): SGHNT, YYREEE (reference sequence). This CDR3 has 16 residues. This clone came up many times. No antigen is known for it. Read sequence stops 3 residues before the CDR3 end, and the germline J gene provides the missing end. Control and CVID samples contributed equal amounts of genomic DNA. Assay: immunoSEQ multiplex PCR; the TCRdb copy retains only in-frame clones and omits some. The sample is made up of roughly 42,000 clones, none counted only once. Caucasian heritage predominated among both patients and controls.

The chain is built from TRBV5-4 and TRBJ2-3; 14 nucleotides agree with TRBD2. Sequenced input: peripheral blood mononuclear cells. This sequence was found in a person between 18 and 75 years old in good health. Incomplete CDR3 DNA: TGTGCCAGCAGCTTGGGACTAGCGGGAGGGGAAGATACG. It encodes CASSLGLAGGEDT. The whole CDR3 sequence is CASSLGLAGGEDTQYF.